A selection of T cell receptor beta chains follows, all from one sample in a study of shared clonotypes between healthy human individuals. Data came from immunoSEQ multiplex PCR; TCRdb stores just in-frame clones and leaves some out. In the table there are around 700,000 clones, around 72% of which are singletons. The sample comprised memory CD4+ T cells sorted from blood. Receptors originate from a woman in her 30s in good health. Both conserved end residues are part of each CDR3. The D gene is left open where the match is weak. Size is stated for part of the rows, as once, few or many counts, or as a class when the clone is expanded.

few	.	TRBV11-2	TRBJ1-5	TGTGCCAGCAGCTTAGATGGGAATCAGCCCCAGCATTTT	CASSLDGNQPQHF
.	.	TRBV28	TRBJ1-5	TGTGCCAGCAGCCACGGGGGCCAGGCCAATCAGCCCCAGCATTTT	CASSHGGQANQPQHF
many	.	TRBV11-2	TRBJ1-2	TGTGCCAGCAGCTTAGACCGTCGCTATGGCTACACCTTC	CASSLDRRYGYTF
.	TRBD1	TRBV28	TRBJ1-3	TGTGCCAGCAGCCAACAGGGGACAGGGGGCTTGAACACCATATATTTT	CASSQQGTGGLNTIYF
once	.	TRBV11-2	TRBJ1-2	TGTGCCAGCAGCTTAGACCCGTCGGGCTCAGGGAGCGATGGCTACACCTTC	CASSLDPSGSGSDGYTF
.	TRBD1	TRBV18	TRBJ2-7	TGTGCCAGCTCACCACCGGGGACAGCACGAGCCTACGAGCAGTACTTC	CASSPPGTARAYEQYF
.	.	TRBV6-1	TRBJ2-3	TGTGCCAGCAGTGAAAATCAGGGAGGAACAGATACGCAGTATTTT	CASSENQGGTDTQYF
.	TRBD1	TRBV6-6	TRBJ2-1	TGTGCCAGCAGTGGACAGGGGGCGCGAAATGAGCAGTTCTTC	CASSGQGARNEQFF
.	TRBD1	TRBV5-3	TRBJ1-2	TGTGCCAGAAGAAAAGACAGGGACGCTAACTATGGCTACACCTTC	CARRKDRDANYGYTF
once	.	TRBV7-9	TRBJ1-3	TGTGCCAGCAGCTTAGGGCAAGAAACAGGTATCCGGGACACCATATATTTT	CASSLGQETGIRDTIYF
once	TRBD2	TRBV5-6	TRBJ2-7	TGTGCCAGCAGCGAAGCGCCGGGACTAGCGGCCTACGAGCAGTACTTC	CASSEAPGLAAYEQYF
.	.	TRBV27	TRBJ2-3	TGTGCCAGCAGTCTCTCGGGCGATACGCAGTATTTT	CASSLSGDTQYF
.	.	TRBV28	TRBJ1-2	TGTGCCAGCACCAGACGTCAGACAGTCCTTGCTCCTTATGGCTACACCTTC	CASTRRQTVLAPYGYTF
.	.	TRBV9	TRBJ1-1	TGTGCCAGCAGCGCCTACGACCGTGGGGAACCTGAAGCTTTCTTT	CASSAYDRGEPEAFF
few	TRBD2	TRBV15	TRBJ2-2	TGTGCCACCAGCAGGGAATGGACTAGCGGGAACACCGGGGAGCTGTTTTTT	CATSREWTSGNTGELFF
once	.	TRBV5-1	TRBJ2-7	TGCGCCAGCAGCGGAACAGAGTACGAGCAGTACTTC	CASSGTEYEQYF
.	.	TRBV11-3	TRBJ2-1	TGTGCCAGCAGCTTAAGCGGGCCGTCCTCCTACAATGAGCAGTTCTTC	CASSLSGPSSYNEQFF
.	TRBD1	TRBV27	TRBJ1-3	TGTGCCAGCAGTGCAACAGGGACAGTCGGAAACACCATATATTTT	CASSATGTVGNTIYF
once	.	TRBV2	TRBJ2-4	TGTGCCAGCAGTGAGCAGGCAGCCAAAAACATTCAGTACTTC	CASSEQAAKNIQYF
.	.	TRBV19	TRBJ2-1	TGTGCCAGTAGTAAGATGGGGGGTTATGAGCAGTTCTTC	CASSKMGGYEQFF
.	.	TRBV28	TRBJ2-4	TGTGCCAGCAGTTTGGTCAGGGGAGACATTCAGTACTTC	CASSLVRGDIQYF
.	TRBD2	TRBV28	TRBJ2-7	TGTGCCAGCAGTTCGGATAGCGGGATCTACGAGCAGTACTTC	CASSSDSGIYEQYF
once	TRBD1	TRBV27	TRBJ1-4	TGTGCCAGCAGTGCGGGACAGGGGGCGTGGATTGAAAAACTGTTTTTT	CASSAGQGAWIEKLFF
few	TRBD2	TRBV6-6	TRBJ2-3	TGTGCCAGTCGGGGGACTAAGGGTCACACAGATACGCAGTATTTT	CASRGTKGHTDTQYF
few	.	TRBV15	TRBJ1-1	TGTGCCACCAGCAGAGGGCAAGGGGGGAACACTGAAGCTTTCTTT	CATSRGQGGNTEAFF
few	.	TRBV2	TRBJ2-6	TGTGCCAGCAGTTCAACAGGGTCTGGGGCCAACGTCCTGACTTTC	CASSSTGSGANVLTF
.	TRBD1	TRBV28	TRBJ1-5	TGTGCCAGCAGTTCCCGACAGGGGGCTACAAAGCATTTT	CASSSRQGATKHF
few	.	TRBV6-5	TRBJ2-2	TGTGCCAGCAGTTACACGGGGAACACCGGGGAGCTGTTTTTT	CASSYTGNTGELFF
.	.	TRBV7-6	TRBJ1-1	TGTGCCAGCAGCTTAAGGGCAGGGACGAACACTGAAGCTTTCTTT	CASSLRAGTNTEAFF
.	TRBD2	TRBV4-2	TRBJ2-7	TGTGCCAGCAGCCAAGATAGGGGTAGCGGGAGCCCCGAGCAGTACTTC	CASSQDRGSGSPEQYF
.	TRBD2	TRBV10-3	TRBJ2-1	TGTGCCAGTGGGACTAGCGAAGAGCAGTTCTTC	CASGTSEEQFF
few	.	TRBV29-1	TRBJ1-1	TGCAGCGTTGCAATGGACCAGAACACTGAAGCTTTCTTT	CSVAMDQNTEAFF
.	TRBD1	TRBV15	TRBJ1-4	TGTGCCACCAGCAGAGAGGCAGGGGGAAAGGGAAAACTGTTTTTT	CATSREAGGKGKLFF
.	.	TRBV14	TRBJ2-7	TGTGCCAGCAGCCAAGGGTCGGGGCACTCCTACGAGCAGTACTTC	CASSQGSGHSYEQYF
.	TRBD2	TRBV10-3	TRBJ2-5	TGTGCCATCAGTGACTTCAAGTCGGGGGGGGTCCAAGAGACCCAGTACTTC	CAISDFKSGGVQETQYF
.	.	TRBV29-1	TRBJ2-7	TGCAGCGTCAACGGGGGGCGTAAAAGCTCCTACGAGCAGTACTTC	CSVNGGRKSSYEQYF
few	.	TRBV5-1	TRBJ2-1	TGCGCCAGCAGCTTGGACACCCGGGGCTACAATGAGCAGTTCTTC	CASSLDTRGYNEQFF
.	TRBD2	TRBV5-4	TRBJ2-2	TGTGCCAGCAGCCCCCTCCCCCAGGGCGGGAGGGCCCATGGGGAGCTGTTTTTT	CASSPLPQGGRAHGELFF
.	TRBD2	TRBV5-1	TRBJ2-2	TGCGCCAGCAGCTTGGTGCTAGCGGGAGTTGTCGGGGAGCTGTTTTTT	CASSLVLAGVVGELFF
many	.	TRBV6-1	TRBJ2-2	TGTGCCAGCAGGGAGTTCGACACCGGGGAGCTGTTTTTT	CASREFDTGELFF
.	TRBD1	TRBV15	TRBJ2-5	TGTGCCACCAGCAGATTTCAGACAGGGATCGGGCAAGAGACCCAGTACTTC	CATSRFQTGIGQETQYF
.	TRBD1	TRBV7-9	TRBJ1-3	TGTGCCAGCAGACCCGGGACAGATGGAAACACCATATATTTT	CASRPGTDGNTIYF
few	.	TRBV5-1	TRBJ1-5	TGCGCCAGCAGCGCGCGACAGTTCCAAAATCAGCCCCAGCATTTT	CASSARQFQNQPQHF
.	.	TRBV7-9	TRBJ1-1	TGTGCCAGCAGCTTAGAAACCGGGGATGAAGCTTTCTTT	CASSLETGDEAFF
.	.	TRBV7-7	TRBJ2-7	TGTGCCAGCAGCTTAGACAGGGCCCACGAGCAGTACTTC	CASSLDRAHEQYF
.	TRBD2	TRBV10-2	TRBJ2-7	TGCGCCAGCAGTGTACTAGCGGGCTCCGAGCAGTACTTC	CASSVLAGSEQYF
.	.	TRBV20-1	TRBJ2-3	TGCAGTGCCACCCTTAGGACGCAGTATTTT	CSATLRTQYF
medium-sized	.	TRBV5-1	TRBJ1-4	TGCGCCAGCAGCTTGGGGGGTGCAACTAATGAAAAACTGTTTTTT	CASSLGGATNEKLFF
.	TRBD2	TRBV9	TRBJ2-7	TGTGCCAGCAGCGTAGCTACAAGCGGGAGGTTCGAGCAGTACTTC	CASSVATSGRFEQYF
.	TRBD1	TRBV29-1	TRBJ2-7	TGCAGCGTTGCAACGGACAGGGGAGGGGCCGAGCAGTACTTC	CSVATDRGGAEQYF
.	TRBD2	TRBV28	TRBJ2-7	TGTGCCAGCAATTTCGTTGCGGGGGCCTACGAGCAGTACTTC	CASNFVAGAYEQYF
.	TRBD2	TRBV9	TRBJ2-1	TGTGCCAGCAGCCCTAGCGGGAATTCCTACAATGAGCAGTTCTTC	CASSPSGNSYNEQFF
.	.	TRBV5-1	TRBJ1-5	TGCGCCAGCAGCTTGGGGACAGAAGATCAGCCCCAGCATTTT	CASSLGTEDQPQHF
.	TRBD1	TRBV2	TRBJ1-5	TGTGCCAGTCCTAGAGCAATTACAGGGGCCCGTTTTAGCAATCAGCCCCAGCATTTT	CASPRAITGARFSNQPQHF
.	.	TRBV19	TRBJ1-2	TGTGCCAGTAGTAGGGCCTCCGGGGGGGACTATGGCTACACCTTC	CASSRASGGDYGYTF
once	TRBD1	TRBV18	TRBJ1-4	TGTGCCAGCTCACCGGGACAGGGGGGACGCGAAAAACTGTTTTTT	CASSPGQGGREKLFF
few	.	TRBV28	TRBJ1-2	TGTGCCAGCAGAACGAGGGGGGGCTACACCTTC	CASRTRGGYTF